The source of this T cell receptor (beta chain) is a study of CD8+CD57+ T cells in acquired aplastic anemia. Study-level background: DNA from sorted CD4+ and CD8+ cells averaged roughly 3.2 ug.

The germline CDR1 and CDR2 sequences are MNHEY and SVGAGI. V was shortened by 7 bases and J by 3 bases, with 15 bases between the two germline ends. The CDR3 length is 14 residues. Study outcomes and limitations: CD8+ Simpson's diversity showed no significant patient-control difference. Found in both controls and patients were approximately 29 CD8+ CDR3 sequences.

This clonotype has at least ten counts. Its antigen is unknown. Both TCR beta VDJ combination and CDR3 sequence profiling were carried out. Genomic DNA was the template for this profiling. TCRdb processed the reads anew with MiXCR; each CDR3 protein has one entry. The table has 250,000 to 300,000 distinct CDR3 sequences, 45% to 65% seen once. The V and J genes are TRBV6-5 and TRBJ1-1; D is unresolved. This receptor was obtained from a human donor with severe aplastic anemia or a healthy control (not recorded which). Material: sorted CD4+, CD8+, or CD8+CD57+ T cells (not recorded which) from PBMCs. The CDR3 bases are TGTGCCAGCACCCATTTGACGGCCCACACTGAAGCTTTCTTT. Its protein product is CASTHLTAHTEAFF.